A selection of T cell receptor beta chains follows, all from one sample in a study of blood T cell repertoires in COVID-19. Here immunoSEQ multiplex PCR was the method, and the copy in TCRdb shows in-frame clones only, minus some. The top ten hold 20% to 25% of the sample, which has 150,000 to 200,000 clones, about 80% seen once. Input material: peripheral blood. These receptors were collected from a woman aged 80 or over with acute or convalescent COVID-19. CDR3s include the opening cysteine and the closing phenylalanine or tryptophan. D genes are given only for firm matches. Expanded clones are given a class, and other clones once, few, many or no size at all.

abundance: few; v_gene: TRBV19; d_gene: TRBD1; j_gene: TRBJ2-7; CDR3nt: TGTGCCAGTAGTATTAGACAGGGGGCCTACGAGCAGTACTTC; CDR3aa: CASSIRQGAYEQYF
abundance: -; v_gene: TRBV12-3/TRBV12-4; d_gene: -; j_gene: TRBJ1-5; CDR3nt: TGTGCCAGCAGTTTGAGGCTGGATCAGCCCCAGCATTTT; CDR3aa: CASSLRLDQPQHF
abundance: few; v_gene: TRBV29-1; d_gene: -; j_gene: TRBJ1-2; CDR3nt: TGCAGCGTTGAGGACAGTAACTATGGCTACACCTTC; CDR3aa: CSVEDSNYGYTF
abundance: -; v_gene: TRBV5-5; d_gene: -; j_gene: TRBJ1-1; CDR3nt: TGTGCCAGCAGCTTGGTTGGGGGGGCAGGCACTGAAGCTTTCTTT; CDR3aa: CASSLVGGAGTEAFF
abundance: -; v_gene: TRBV11-2; d_gene: -; j_gene: TRBJ1-2; CDR3nt: TGTGCCAGCAGCCCGCTACTCACGACACCTAACTATGGCTACACCTTC; CDR3aa: CASSPLLTTPNYGYTF
abundance: few; v_gene: TRBV7-2; d_gene: -; j_gene: TRBJ1-2; CDR3nt: TGTGCCAGCAGCTTATATCGCGGGACCGATGTTAGCTATGGCTACACCTTC; CDR3aa: CASSLYRGTDVSYGYTF
abundance: -; v_gene: TRBV29-1; d_gene: -; j_gene: TRBJ2-7; CDR3nt: TGCAGCGTTGAATGGCAAAACGACGAGCAGTACTTC; CDR3aa: CSVEWQNDEQYF
abundance: -; v_gene: TRBV28; d_gene: TRBD1; j_gene: TRBJ2-5; CDR3nt: TGTGCCAGCAGTTTAGGGGACAGGGGTAGGGAGACCCAGTACTTC; CDR3aa: CASSLGDRGRETQYF
abundance: once; v_gene: TRBV2; d_gene: -; j_gene: TRBJ2-4; CDR3nt: TGTGCCAGCAGTCCCGCCCCGGGAAACATTCAGTACTTC; CDR3aa: CASSPAPGNIQYF
abundance: -; v_gene: TRBV6-6; d_gene: TRBD1; j_gene: TRBJ1-6; CDR3nt: TGTGCCAGCAGTCGCTTCGCCCCCCGGACAGGGGGCGATCGGTCACCCCTCCACTTT; CDR3aa: CASSRFAPRTGGDRSPLHF
abundance: -; v_gene: TRBV5-6; d_gene: TRBD2; j_gene: TRBJ2-1; CDR3nt: TGTGCCAGCAGCTTGGGTAGCGGGAGGGCTCTCAATGAGCAGTTCTTC; CDR3aa: CASSLGSGRALNEQFF
abundance: once; v_gene: TRBV10-3; d_gene: -; j_gene: TRBJ1-2; CDR3nt: TGTGCCACCACCCCCATAGAAACAGGGAGTGGCTACACCTTC; CDR3aa: CATTPIETGSGYTF
abundance: -; v_gene: TRBV7-2; d_gene: TRBD2; j_gene: TRBJ2-3; CDR3nt: TGTGCCAGCAGCCCCACTAGCGCAGATACGCAGTATTTT; CDR3aa: CASSPTSADTQYF
abundance: -; v_gene: TRBV10-3; d_gene: -; j_gene: TRBJ1-5; CDR3nt: TGTGCCATCAGTGCCACAGGCCAGAATCAGCCCCAGCATTTT; CDR3aa: CAISATGQNQPQHF
abundance: -; v_gene: TRBV10-3; d_gene: TRBD2; j_gene: TRBJ2-3; CDR3nt: TGTGCCATCAGTGAGTCGAGGTGGGGCGGGAGAAGGGGCACAGATACGCAGTATTTT; CDR3aa: CAISESRWGGRRGTDTQYF
abundance: -; v_gene: TRBV3-1/TRBV3-2; d_gene: -; j_gene: TRBJ1-1; CDR3nt: TGTGCCAGCAGCCAAGCTACTGAAGCTTTCTTT; CDR3aa: CASSQATEAFF
abundance: -; v_gene: TRBV18; d_gene: TRBD2; j_gene: TRBJ2-2; CDR3nt: TGTGCCAGCTCGCTAGCGGGAGGCAACACCGGGGAGCTGTTTTTT; CDR3aa: CASSLAGGNTGELFF
abundance: -; v_gene: TRBV12-5; d_gene: -; j_gene: TRBJ1-2; CDR3nt: TGTGCTAGTGGTTCGGGGGGCTATGGCTACACCTTC; CDR3aa: CASGSGGYGYTF
abundance: -; v_gene: TRBV7-8; d_gene: TRBD2; j_gene: TRBJ2-2; CDR3nt: TGTGCCAGCAGAGCGGGAACCTCGAACACCGGGGAGCTGTTTTTT; CDR3aa: CASRAGTSNTGELFF
abundance: -; v_gene: TRBV6-5; d_gene: -; j_gene: TRBJ1-1; CDR3nt: TGTGCCAGCAGTCTGGACAGAGTGAACACTGAAGCTTTCTTT; CDR3aa: CASSLDRVNTEAFF
abundance: -; v_gene: TRBV7-2; d_gene: TRBD2; j_gene: TRBJ2-2; CDR3nt: TGTGCCAGCAGCTTATTTGCGCGGCTAGCGGGAGGGCCCACCGGGGAGCTGTTTTTT; CDR3aa: CASSLFARLAGGPTGELFF
abundance: -; v_gene: TRBV21-1; d_gene: -; j_gene: TRBJ2-1; CDR3nt: TGTGCCAGCAGCGTTAGCGGGAGGAACTACAATGAGCAGTTCTTC; CDR3aa: CASSVSGRNYNEQFF
abundance: -; v_gene: TRBV9; d_gene: -; j_gene: TRBJ2-7; CDR3nt: TGTGCCAGCAGCGTAGAGTTTGGCCGCTACGAGCAGTACTTC; CDR3aa: CASSVEFGRYEQYF
abundance: -; v_gene: TRBV10-1; d_gene: -; j_gene: TRBJ2-2; CDR3nt: TGCGCCAGCCGGGGACAACTGAACACCGGGGAGCTGTTTTTT; CDR3aa: CASRGQLNTGELFF
abundance: -; v_gene: TRBV4-2; d_gene: -; j_gene: TRBJ2-5; CDR3nt: TGTGCCAGCAGCCAAGATTCCGGCCAAGAGACCCAGTACTTC; CDR3aa: CASSQDSGQETQYF
abundance: -; v_gene: TRBV6-2/TRBV6-3; d_gene: TRBD1; j_gene: TRBJ2-6; CDR3nt: TGTGCCAGCAGTTTACAGGGGCCCCCTGGGGCCAACGTCCTGACTTTC; CDR3aa: CASSLQGPPGANVLTF
abundance: -; v_gene: TRBV6-5; d_gene: TRBD2; j_gene: TRBJ2-1; CDR3nt: TGTGCCAGCAGTTACGAGCGGGAGCTCTACAATGAGCAGTTCTTC; CDR3aa: CASSYERELYNEQFF
abundance: -; v_gene: TRBV6-5; d_gene: TRBD2; j_gene: TRBJ2-2; CDR3nt: TGTGCTTCTTACGAGGGAGGGCCGAGTACCGGGGAGCTGTTTTTT; CDR3aa: CASYEGGPSTGELFF
abundance: once; v_gene: TRBV7-9; d_gene: -; j_gene: TRBJ1-5; CDR3nt: TGTGCCAGCAGCTTTACGACAGGCAATCAGCCCCAGCATTTT; CDR3aa: CASSFTTGNQPQHF
abundance: -; v_gene: TRBV7-9; d_gene: -; j_gene: TRBJ2-7; CDR3nt: TGTGCCAGCAGCTTTTTGCTGGGCGACTCCTACGAGCAGTACTTC; CDR3aa: CASSFLLGDSYEQYF
abundance: -; v_gene: TRBV2; d_gene: -; j_gene: TRBJ2-3; CDR3nt: TGTGCCAGCAGCATGGGGGCCCACACAGATACGCAGTATTTT; CDR3aa: CASSMGAHTDTQYF
abundance: once; v_gene: TRBV10-3; d_gene: TRBD2; j_gene: TRBJ2-2; CDR3nt: TGTGCCATCAGGAACCTAGCGGGAGATGCCGGGGAGCTGTTTTTT; CDR3aa: CAIRNLAGDAGELFF
abundance: -; v_gene: TRBV21-1; d_gene: -; j_gene: TRBJ2-3; CDR3nt: TGTGCCACCCTTTCTCAGACTAGCGGGAGTAGAAAAGATACGCAGTATTTT; CDR3aa: CATLSQTSGSRKDTQYF
abundance: -; v_gene: TRBV2; d_gene: TRBD1; j_gene: TRBJ1-1; CDR3nt: TGTGCCAGCATCCCGGGACAGGGAAAGGCTTTCTTT; CDR3aa: CASIPGQGKAFF
abundance: -; v_gene: TRBV19; d_gene: TRBD1; j_gene: TRBJ1-1; CDR3nt: TGTGCCAGTAGTAGAAATTACAGGGGGCAGGGCGCTGAAGCTTTCTTT; CDR3aa: CASSRNYRGQGAEAFF
abundance: -; v_gene: TRBV28; d_gene: TRBD1; j_gene: TRBJ2-3; CDR3nt: TGTGCCAGCAGTACGACAGGGGTTGAAGATACGCAGTATTTT; CDR3aa: CASSTTGVEDTQYF
abundance: -; v_gene: TRBV5-1; d_gene: TRBD1; j_gene: TRBJ2-5; CDR3nt: TGCGCCAGCAGCTTGGCCCCGACAGGGGTTTGGGAGACCCAGTACTTC; CDR3aa: CASSLAPTGVWETQYF
abundance: -; v_gene: TRBV28; d_gene: TRBD1; j_gene: TRBJ1-2; CDR3nt: TGTGCCAGCAGTTCCCGACAGGGGTATGGCTACACCTTC; CDR3aa: CASSSRQGYGYTF
abundance: -; v_gene: TRBV10-3; d_gene: -; j_gene: TRBJ2-5; CDR3nt: TGTGCCATCGGGGGCCTCAAGTACACCCAGTACTTC; CDR3aa: CAIGGLKYTQYF
abundance: -; v_gene: TRBV30; d_gene: -; j_gene: TRBJ2-5; CDR3nt: TGTGCCTGTGAGGGGGGGGCGTTTGGTGAGACCCAGTACTTC; CDR3aa: CACEGGAFGETQYF
abundance: few; v_gene: TRBV7-9; d_gene: -; j_gene: TRBJ1-5; CDR3nt: TGTGCCAGCAGCCCTGGGACTCCCGAGAATCAGCCCCAGCATTTT; CDR3aa: CASSPGTPENQPQHF
abundance: -; v_gene: TRBV19; d_gene: -; j_gene: TRBJ1-5; CDR3nt: TGTGCCAGTAGTATCGGGGGGACAAGAAATCAGCCCCAGCATTTT; CDR3aa: CASSIGGTRNQPQHF